A selection of T cell receptor beta chains follows, all from one sample in a study of cytomegalovirus exposure and HLA in healthy donors. Sequencing was performed with immunoSEQ multiplex PCR; in TCRdb, only in-frame clones are kept and a portion is missing. The sample holds around 200,000 clones; 75% to 85% are singletons and the top ten take more than 1.3%. Specimen: PBMCs. These receptors were obtained from a girl aged 10 to 17 in good health and CMV-seronegative. The CDR3 runs from the conserved cysteine through the conserved F or W. D genes are given only for firm matches.

d_call,v_call,j_call,cdr3_aa,cdr3_nt
-,TRBV19,TRBJ1-2,CASSIGRGLTNYGYTF,TGTGCCAGTAGTATTGGGAGGGGCCTGACTAACTATGGCTACACCTTC
TRBD2,TRBV5-1,TRBJ2-1,CASSLSVKRGTSGFF,TGCGCCAGCAGCTTATCGGTGAAGAGAGGGACTAGCGGGTTCTTC
TRBD1,TRBV6-1,TRBJ2-1,CATVQGQGSHNEQFF,TGTGCCACTGTCCAAGGACAGGGGTCCCACAATGAGCAGTTCTTC
-,TRBV7-9,TRBJ2-7,CASSFQPGGEQYF,TGTGCCAGCAGCTTTCAGCCCGGGGGCGAGCAGTACTTC
-,TRBV5-4,TRBJ1-6,CASRQQGRFDSPLHF,TGTGCCAGCAGACAACAGGGTCGCTTTGATTCACCCCTCCACTTT
TRBD1,TRBV4-1,TRBJ1-4,CASSQAPGQSNEKLFF,TGCGCCAGCAGCCAAGCTCCGGGACAGAGTAATGAAAAACTGTTTTTT
-,TRBV4-2,TRBJ1-2,CASSQGTQGYGYTF,TGTGCCAGCAGCCAAGGTACCCAGGGATATGGCTACACCTTC
TRBD2,TRBV7-2,TRBJ2-7,CASSPLAGGRYEQYF,TGTGCCAGCAGTCCTCTAGCGGGGGGAAGATACGAGCAGTACTTC
-,TRBV7-2,TRBJ2-1,CASSLVPGNEQFF,TGTGCCAGCAGCTTAGTTCCAGGGAATGAGCAGTTCTTC
TRBD2,TRBV19,TRBJ2-1,CASKGTSGSYNEQFF,TGTGCCAGTAAAGGGACTAGCGGATCCTACAATGAGCAGTTCTTC
-,TRBV28,TRBJ1-5,CASSFLAGQGLSNQPQHF,TGTGCCAGCAGTTTTTTGGCTGGGCAGGGGTTAAGCAATCAGCCCCAGCATTTT
-,TRBV6-4,TRBJ2-7,CASGLTMDRTYEQYF,TGTGCCAGCGGGCTAACGATGGACAGAACCTACGAGCAGTACTTC
-,TRBV5-4,TRBJ2-1,CASSTAERVSYNEQFF,TGTGCCAGCAGCACCGCGGAGAGAGTTTCCTACAATGAGCAGTTCTTC
TRBD2,TRBV2,TRBJ2-1,CASRLLAGGINEQFF,TGTGCCAGCAGACTACTAGCGGGAGGTATCAATGAGCAGTTCTTC
-,TRBV10-3,TRBJ1-1,CAIKGGTEAFF,TGTGCCATCAAAGGGGGAACTGAAGCTTTCTTT
TRBD1,TRBV7-9,TRBJ2-5,CASSFTGGETQYF,TGTGCCAGCAGCTTCACAGGGGGAGAGACCCAGTACTTC
TRBD1,TRBV6-5,TRBJ1-1,CASSRTGGGNTEAFF,TGTGCCAGCAGCCGGACAGGGGGCGGCAACACTGAAGCTTTCTTT